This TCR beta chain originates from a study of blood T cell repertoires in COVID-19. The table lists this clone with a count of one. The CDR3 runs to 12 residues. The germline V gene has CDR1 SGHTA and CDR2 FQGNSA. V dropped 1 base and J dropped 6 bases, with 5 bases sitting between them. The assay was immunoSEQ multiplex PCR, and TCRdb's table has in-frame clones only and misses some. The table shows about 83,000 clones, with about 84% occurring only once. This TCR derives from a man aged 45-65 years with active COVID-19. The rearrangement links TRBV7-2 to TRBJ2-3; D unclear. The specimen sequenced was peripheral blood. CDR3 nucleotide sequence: TGTGCCAGCAGCTTAGGGGCGGATACGCAGTATTTT. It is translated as CASSLGADTQYF.